One sample yielded the 8 T cell receptor beta chains listed below, sequenced in a study of response to subunit inactivated influenza vaccine. One entry per CDR3 protein, called by TCRdb with MiXCR from the RT-PCR reads. This table holds about 300,000 distinct CDR3 sequences, approximately 20% found once. Sample: PBMCs from blood, taken less than 22 months after vaccination. Receptors were obtained from a man between 50 and 75 years old who received an inactivated influenza vaccine.

This sequence joins TRBV7-2 and TRBJ2-3; possibly TRBD2 for D (6 bases). V lost 1 base and J 1 base, leaving 9 bases between the germline ends. The CDR3 length is 15 residues. The germline V gene encodes CDR1 SGHTA and CDR2 FQGNSA. CDR3 amino acids: CASSLVQRGTDTQYF. The CDR3 nucleotides are TGTGCCAGCAGCTTAGTCCAGCGGGGCACAGATACGCAGTATTTT.

The chain employs TRBV11-1 and TRBJ2-2; 7 nucleotides agree with TRBD1. Germline CDR1 SGHAT, CDR2 FQDESV (reference sequence). The CDR3 has 15 residues. V lost 7 bases, J lost 0 bases, and 5 bases stayed unmatched. The CDR3 region is CASNRGGTNTGELFF. CDR3 DNA sequence: TGTGCCAGCAACCGAGGGGGCACGAACACCGGGGAGCTGTTTTTT.

This clonotype was recorded many times. This sequence joins TRBV11-3 and TRBJ1-1; the D is unclear. With 3 bases removed from V and 1 base from J, the gap between germline ends came to 12 bases. This CDR3 has 15 residues. Germline assignment: CDR1 SGHNT and CDR2 YENEEA. The chain's CDR3 is CASSFFISWNTEAFF. The CDR3 DNA reads as TGTGCCAGCAGCTTCTTTATCTCTTGGAACACTGAAGCTTTCTTT.

CDR3 residues: CASSVVGQETQYF. CDR3 coding DNA: TGTGCCAGCAGCGTGGTGGGGCAAGAGACCCAGTACTTC. The V call is TRBV7-2, the J call TRBJ2-5, with D uncertain. V was cut by 5 bases and J by 2 bases, with 9 bases left in between. CDR1 and CDR2 from the germline V gene are SGHTA and FQGNSA. This CDR3 has 13 amino acids. Using reference TRBV7-2 and TRBJ2-5 for the parts outside the CDR3, the full variable domain is GAGVSQSPSNKVTEKGKDVELRCDPISGHTALYWYRQSLGQGLEFLIYFQGNSAPDKSGLPSDRFSAERTGGSVSTLTIQRTQQEDSAVYLCASSVVGQETQYFGPGTRLLVL.

J is TRBJ2-3 and V is TRBV6-1, with 9 bases identical to TRBD2. The CDR3 has 15 residues. Trimming took 4 bases from V and 4 from J; bases not matched to a gene: 6. Germline values: CDR1 MNHNS, CDR2 SASEGT. This chain's CDR3 is CASSAAAGGPDTQYF. CDR3 bases: TGTGCCAGCAGTGCCGCTGCGGGGGGGCCAGATACGCAGTATTTT.

The chain recombines TRBV6-1 with TRBJ1-1; 8 nucleotides line up with TRBD1. The V and J ends lost 5 bases and 6 bases, in that order; junction bases with no gene match: 8. This CDR3 spans 14 amino acids. Germline CDR1 reads MNHNS; CDR2 reads SASEGT. CDR3 protein: CASSTAGQGPEAFF. CDR3 nucleotide sequence: TGTGCCAGCAGTACCGCCGGACAGGGCCCTGAAGCTTTCTTT.

The CDR3 reads CASTFQTGQGRNEQFF. CDR3 coding DNA: TGTGCCAGCACCTTTCAGACGGGACAGGGACGCAATGAGCAGTTCTTC. The chain couples TRBV7-6 to TRBJ2-1; 9 nucleotides line up with TRBD1. The CDR3 has 16 residues. V was clipped by 7 bases and J by 6 bases; unmatched bases: 13. The germline V gene has CDR1 SGHVS and CDR2 FNYEAQ.

The genes are TRBV15 and TRBJ2-7; TRBD1 might be the D (6 bases). V dropped 2 bases and J dropped 0 bases, with 8 bases sitting between them. CDR3 length: 14 residues. Germline CDR1 reads LNHNV; CDR2 reads YYDKDF (reference sequence). In DNA form, the CDR3 reads TGTGCCACCAGCAGAACAGGGAACTCCTACGAGCAGTACTTC. Protein sequence: CATSRTGNSYEQYF. Full variable domain (rest looked up from reference TRBV15 and TRBJ2-7): DAMVIQNPRYQVTQFGKPVTLSCSQTLNHNVMYWYQQKSSQAPKLLFHYYDKDFNNEADTPDNFQSRRPNTSFCFLDIRSPGLGDTAMYLCATSRTGNSYEQYFGPGTRLTVT.